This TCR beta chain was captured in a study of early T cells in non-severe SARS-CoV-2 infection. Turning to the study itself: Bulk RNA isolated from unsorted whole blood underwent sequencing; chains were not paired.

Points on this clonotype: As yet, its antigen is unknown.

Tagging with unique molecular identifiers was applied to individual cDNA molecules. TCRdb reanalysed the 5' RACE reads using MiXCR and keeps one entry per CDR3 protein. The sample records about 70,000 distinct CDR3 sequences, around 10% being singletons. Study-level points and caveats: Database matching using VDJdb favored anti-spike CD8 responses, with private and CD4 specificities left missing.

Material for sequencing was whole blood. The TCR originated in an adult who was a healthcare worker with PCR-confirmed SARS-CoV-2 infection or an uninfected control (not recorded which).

This CDR3 is CASSEQGQEYF. CDR3 DNA sequence: TGTGCCAGCAGCGAACAGGGGCAGGAGTACTTC. The chain is built from TRBV7-9 and TRBJ2-7, with 7 bases lining up with TRBD1. V was clipped by 5 bases and J by 11 bases; unmatched bases: 6. This CDR3 spans 11 amino acids. CDR1 and CDR2 from the germline V gene are SEHNR and FQNEAQ (reference sequence).